This passage covers 16 T cell receptor beta chains from one sample sequenced in a study of cytomegalovirus exposure and HLA in healthy donors. Researchers ran the PCR with 60 Vbeta and 13 Jbeta primers. Sequencing used immunoSEQ multiplex PCR; TCRdb keeps in-frame clones, though not all of them. The sample has about 95,000 clones; roughly four fifths are singletons. The sample taken for sequencing was PBMCs. These receptors were obtained from a man aged 30 to 45 in good health and CMV-seropositive.

As concerns this clone: Other DNA sequences of this sample code for an identical CDR3. This chain connects TRBV7-2 to TRBJ2-1, with 7 bases identical to TRBD2. After removal of 2 bases from V and 7 bases from J, the junction contained 5 bases not matched to a gene. Germline loops: CDR1 SGHTA, CDR2 FQGNSA. The CDR3 covers 14 residues. In DNA form, the CDR3 reads TGTGCCAGCAGCTTACAGGCGGGAGCTAATGAGCAGTTCTTC. It encodes CASSLQAGANEQFF.

The chain couples TRBV30 to TRBJ2-5; D may be TRBD1 (6 bases). Judging by the DNA end, TRBJ2-7 fits better; the J call may be wrong. The germline V gene has CDR1 GTSNPN and CDR2 SVGIG (reference sequence). CDR3 length: 13 residues. CDR3 region: CAGKRFGGDEQYF. CDR3 nucleotides: TGTGCCGGGAAACGGTTTGGGGGCGACGAGCAGTACTTC.

This chain connects TRBV4-1 to TRBJ1-1; a possible D gene is TRBD1 (5 bases). The CDR3 is 13 residues long. The V gene lost 4 bases and the J gene lost 6 bases, with 12 bases spanning the gap. Germline CDR1 reads MGHRA; CDR2 reads YSYEKL. CDR3 residues: CASSPGAYPEAFF. CDR3 in DNA: TGCGCCAGCAGCCCTGGGGCGTACCCTGAAGCTTTCTTT.

This sequence joins TRBV27 and TRBJ2-1, with 12 bases fitting TRBD2. Germline V gene lookup returns CDR1 MNHEY and CDR2 SMNVEV (reference sequence). V trimming: 6 bases; J trimming: 6 bases; junction bases outside the gene matches: 18. The CDR3 is 19 residues long. The CDR3 nucleotides read TGTGCCAGCAGCTACACGACTAGCGGGAGAGGACCGCCGGGCAATGAGCAGTTCTTC. As protein: CASSYTTSGRGPPGNEQFF.

J is TRBJ2-1 and V is TRBV29-1; 8 bases are shared with TRBD2. The germline V gene encodes CDR1 SQVTM and CDR2 ANQGSEA. V trimming: 1 base; J trimming: 7 bases; junction bases outside the gene matches: 6. CDR3 length equals 14 residues. As DNA, the CDR3 is TGCAGCGTTGAAGGGGAAGCGGGAGATAATGAGCAGTTCTTC. Its protein product is CSVEGEAGDNEQFF.

The chain joins TRBV28 to TRBJ2-7; 11 bases fit TRBD1. Trimming at V came to 8 bases and at J to 5 bases, leaving 11 bases not matched to a gene. CDR3 length: 15 amino acids. The germline V gene encodes CDR1 MDHEN and CDR2 SYDVKM. CDR3 in amino acids: CASLGGDRGINEQYF. CDR3 coding DNA: TGTGCCAGCCTGGGGGGGGACAGGGGGATTAACGAGCAGTACTTC.

V and J are TRBV7-2 and TRBJ2-2; D perhaps matches TRBD1 (5 bases). The germline V gene has CDR1 SGHTA and CDR2 FQGNSA. This CDR3 spans 15 amino acids. The germline V and J ends were trimmed by 0 bases and 5 bases, with 10 bases remaining between them. The CDR3 loop is CASSLALGDTGELFF. The CDR3 nucleotides read TGTGCCAGCAGCTTAGCGTTAGGGGATACCGGGGAGCTGTTTTTT.

This CDR3 is CASSEVTGLYEQYF. CDR3 sequence (DNA): TGTGCCAGCAGTGAAGTGACAGGGCTCTACGAGCAGTACTTC. V usage is TRBV6-1 and J usage is TRBJ2-7; 7 bases fit TRBD1. The CDR3 consists of 14 residues. Unmatched junction bases numbered 3, after V lost 1 base and J lost 3 bases. The germline gives CDR1 MNHNS, CDR2 SASEGT.

The rearrangement uses TRBV29-1 and TRBJ2-3; a weak D match, TRBD2 (5 bases). The V gene's germline CDR1 is SQVTM and CDR2 ANQGSEA. Trimming took off 4 bases at V and 6 bases at J, with 11 bases between the two ends. The CDR3 extends over 12 amino acids. The CDR3, as DNA: TGCAGCGTTGCCGGGGTTGGCGATACGCAGTATTTT. Translating gives CSVAGVGDTQYF.

Of note for this clone: One end of the junction is discordant with germline, which a read error may explain. The chain carries TRBV5-1 and TRBJ2-7, with a weak D call TRBD1 (6 bases). CDR1 and CDR2 (germline): SGHRS, YFSETQ. The CDR3 is 14 residues long. The CDR3 region is CASSPGDLSYKQYF. In DNA form, the CDR3 reads TGCGCCAGCTCCCCAGGGGACCTCTCCTACAAGCAGTACTTC.

The J gene is TRBJ2-5, the V gene TRBV18; 7 bases are a match to TRBD2. The germline CDR1 and CDR2 sequences are KGHSH and LQKENI. The CDR3 is 14 residues long. Trimming at V came to 1 base and at J to 7 bases, leaving 6 bases not matched to a gene. CDR3 residues: CASSPRAGEGTQYF. CDR3 DNA sequence: TGTGCCAGCTCACCACGGGCGGGAGAGGGGACCCAGTACTTC.

The J gene is TRBJ1-4, the V gene TRBV28; D remains ambiguous. V was shortened by 4 bases and J by 0 bases, with 15 bases between the two germline ends. The CDR3 runs to 17 residues. Germline CDR1 is MDHEN and CDR2 is SYDVKM. DNA of the CDR3: TGTGCCAGCAGTTCCATGGCTCACAGATCAACTAATGAAAAACTGTTTTTT. This codes for CASSSMAHRSTNEKLFF.

CDR3 sequence reads: CASSQDWTGTYEQYF. Here the CDR3 DNA reads TGTGCCAGCTCTCAGGACTGGACGGGGACCTACGAGCAGTACTTC. V and J are TRBV18 and TRBJ2-7; weak D call: TRBD2 (5 bases). Trimming removed 6 bases from V and 2 bases from J, with 17 bases in between. Germline V gene sequence: CDR1 KGHSH, CDR2 LQKENI. CDR3 length: 15 residues.

The V call is TRBV2, the J call TRBJ2-3; the match to TRBD2 covers 11 bases. V trimming: 6 bases; J trimming: 5 bases; junction bases outside the gene matches: 10. Germline loops: CDR1 SNHLY, CDR2 FYNNEI. The CDR3 runs to 16 residues. Written as DNA, the CDR3 is TGTGCCAGCAGCCCCTTTAGCGGGAGGGCCGGAGATACGCAGTATTTT. Translation: CASSPFSGRAGDTQYF.

This clone appeared once. V gene TRBV9 combines with J gene TRBJ2-7; 14 bases agree with TRBD2. Germline CDR1 and CDR2: SGDLS and YYNGEE. The CDR3 runs 19 residues. The J segment lost 2 bases and the V segment lost 0 bases, leaving 10 bases of the junction unmatched. CDR3 DNA: TGTGCCAGCAGCGTAGGACTAGCGGGAGGGCCAATGATACCCTACGAGCAGTACTTC. Protein: CASSVGLAGGPMIPYEQYF.

This chain connects TRBV5-1 to TRBJ1-3; 7 bases fit TRBD1. Germline CDR1 SGHRS, CDR2 YFSETQ. The ends lost 4 bases at V and 4 bases at J; junction bases unmatched: 11. The CDR3 has 16 residues. The DNA for the CDR3 is TGCGCCAGCAGCGACCCCCGACAGGGCCAAGGAAACACCATATATTTT. Translated: CASSDPRQGQGNTIYF.